The rows below give T cell receptor beta chains drawn from one sample of a study of T-cell reconstitution after alpha-beta-depleted transplantation in children. TCRdb reprocessed the PCR reads via MiXCR and lists one record per CDR3 protein. The repertoire consists of about 900,000 distinct CDR3 sequences, with about 26% occurring once and the leading ten covering 25% to 35%. The sample consisted of PBMCs, mostly from graft donor cells, taken 360 days after TCRalphabeta/CD19-depleted stem cell transplant. The receptor source for this set is a boy in the first two years of life who had a stem cell transplant for SCID, so the T cells may come from the graft donor. The CDR3 runs from the conserved cysteine through the conserved F or W. D genes are given only for firm matches. Clone size appears in some rows only: once, few, many, or a class for an expanded clone.

size: few
V: TRBV3-1
J: TRBJ2-1
D: TRBD2
CDR3: CASSRGLAGNNEQFF
DNA: TGTGCCAGCAGCCGCGGACTAGCGGGGAACAATGAGCAGTTCTTC

size: few
V: TRBV6-1
J: TRBJ2-3
D: -
CDR3: CASTPGRITDTQYF
DNA: TGTGCCAGCACCCCGGGGCGCATCACAGATACGCAGTATTTT

size: few
V: TRBV20-1
J: TRBJ2-1
D: -
CDR3: CSAREGLEQFF
DNA: TGCAGTGCTAGAGAGGGACTTGAGCAGTTCTTC

size: -
V: TRBV5-1
J: TRBJ2-3
D: TRBD2
CDR3: CASSSRTSGGAEAQYF
DNA: TGCGCCAGCAGCTCGCGAACTAGCGGGGGGGCCGAGGCGCAGTATTTT

size: -
V: TRBV12-3/TRBV12-4
J: TRBJ2-2
D: -
CDR3: CASEEPNTGELFF
DNA: TGTGCCAGCGAGGAACCGAACACCGGGGAGCTGTTTTTT

size: -
V: TRBV12-3/TRBV12-4
J: TRBJ2-6
D: -
CDR3: CASSEQGANVLTF
DNA: TGTGCCAGCAGTGAACAGGGGGCCAACGTCCTGACTTTC

size: -
V: TRBV7-9
J: TRBJ2-3
D: -
CDR3: CASSSSPPGDTQYF
DNA: TGTGCCAGCAGCTCTTCCCCTCCCGGAGATACGCAGTATTTT

size: -
V: TRBV12-3/TRBV12-4
J: TRBJ2-7
D: -
CDR3: CASSLTFGLSYEQYF
DNA: TGTGCCAGCAGTTTAACATTCGGCCTCTCCTACGAGCAGTACTTC

size: once
V: TRBV10-3
J: TRBJ2-7
D: -
CDR3: CAISAGDPPYEQYF
DNA: TGTGCCATCAGTGCGGGGGACCCGCCCTACGAGCAGTACTTC

size: -
V: TRBV5-6
J: TRBJ2-1
D: -
CDR3: CASSLGWDEQFF
DNA: TGTGCCAGCAGCCTTGGGTGGGATGAGCAGTTCTTC

size: few
V: TRBV28
J: TRBJ2-1
D: -
CDR3: CASTSGDPNNEQFF
DNA: TGTGCCAGCACCTCAGGCGATCCCAACAATGAGCAGTTCTTC

size: -
V: TRBV28
J: TRBJ2-7
D: TRBD1
CDR3: CASSPDREVYEQYF
DNA: TGTGCCAGCAGTCCGGACAGGGAGGTCTACGAGCAGTACTTC

size: -
V: TRBV5-6
J: TRBJ2-2
D: TRBD2
CDR3: CASSHGLAKELFF
DNA: TGTGCCAGCAGCCACGGACTAGCAAAGGAGCTGTTTTTT

size: once
V: TRBV12-3/TRBV12-4
J: TRBJ1-1
D: -
CDR3: CASSLAPSFEAFF
DNA: TGTGCCAGCAGTTTAGCGCCAAGTTTTGAAGCTTTCTTT

size: few
V: TRBV4-1
J: TRBJ1-4
D: TRBD1
CDR3: CASSQVPGQIYLKLFF
DNA: TGCGCCAGCAGCCAAGTTCCGGGACAGATCTACTTAAAACTGTTTTTT

size: -
V: TRBV6-2/TRBV6-3
J: TRBJ2-7
D: TRBD2
CDR3: CASSTLWTSGAYEQYF
DNA: TGTGCCAGCAGTACTTTATGGACTAGCGGGGCCTACGAGCAGTACTTC